A selection of T cell receptor beta chains follows, all from one sample in a study of cytomegalovirus exposure and HLA in healthy donors. Some clones are missing from TCRdb's copy, which holds only in-frame ones; the method was immunoSEQ multiplex PCR. The sample lists 150,000 to 200,000 clones, roughly 80% occurring once. The sequenced material came from PBMCs. The receptors derive from a woman in her forties or fifties in good health and CMV-seronegative. Both conserved end residues are trimmed from each CDR3.

v_gene	j_gene	CDR3aa
TRBV28	TRBJ2-5	ASSSGTSGIRETQY
TRBV7-2	TRBJ1-2	ASSLDGGRLDGYT
TRBV5-1	TRBJ2-2	ASSLTGTENTGELF
TRBV27	TRBJ2-1	ASSASGLENEQF
TRBV5-4	TRBJ2-7	ASSFDDRGYEQY
TRBV29-1	TRBJ2-3	SVGALRNPADTQY
TRBV29-1	TRBJ2-5	SVAGFDETQY
TRBV6-1	TRBJ2-7	ASSPPTGWDEQY
TRBV5-1	TRBJ2-7	ASSRDIQKVRY
TRBV27	TRBJ2-5	ASSPGLGAQETQY
TRBV5-6	TRBJ1-3	ASSFRGLSGNTIY
TRBV9	TRBJ2-7	ASSPRIRWQY
TRBV19	TRBJ1-2	ASSHRGSDYGYT
TRBV13	TRBJ2-7	ASNFSSAYEQY
TRBV7-2	TRBJ1-6	ASSFQRAGGNSPLH
TRBV30	TRBJ1-1	AWSEGLNTEAF
TRBV9	TRBJ2-1	ASSVAASGILGNEQF
TRBV7-2	TRBJ1-6	ASTLEQGQGNSPLH
TRBV6-5	TRBJ1-1	ASSYSGTGRDTEAF